This T cell receptor (beta chain) is drawn from a study of blood T cell repertoires in COVID-19. On the study more broadly: COVID-19 samples, acute and convalescent, were from the United States, Italy and Spain. Sources were T cells, B-cell-depleted T cells, or PBMCs; the material itself was cDNA or gDNA.

CDR1 is SGHKS, CDR2 YYEKEE, per germline (reference sequence). J was trimmed by 3 bases and V by 3 bases; bases with no gene match: 4. This CDR3 spans 15 amino acids. Only in-frame clones appear in the TCRdb table, and some are missing; sequencing was by immunoSEQ multiplex PCR. The repertoire has some 56,000 clones, 80% of them found once; the top ten carry under 7.5%. Specimen: peripheral blood. The TCR sequence derives from a man between 60 and 75 years old with acute or convalescent COVID-19. V gene TRBV5-5 combines with J gene TRBJ2-5, with 11 bases lining up with TRBD2. CDR3 bases: TGTGCCAGCAGCTCCGTAGCGGGGGGGGAAGAGACCCAGTACTTC. Its translation: CASSSVAGGEETQYF.